The next 26 T cell receptor beta chains were all read from a single sample in a study of shared clonotypes between healthy human individuals (dated by TCRdb to 2019 to 2021). Library construction relied on the immunoSEQ multiplex PCR assay. In TCRdb, the immuneACCESS table is reduced to in-frame sequences with V and J assigned. These tables do not hold every clone; where another copy was compared, an unresolved V gene accounts for under half, and the others remain unexplained. The sample includes fewer than 400,000 clones, with around 72% observed a single time. Clones ranked in the top ten supply around a tenth of the sample. Sequencing was performed on memory CD4+ T cells sorted from blood. Reading the label with the study, this specimen's cell subset or site is: CD45RA-negative fraction. The receptors originated from a man younger than 40 in good health.

The CDR3 nucleotides are TGTGCCAGCAGCTTGCCGGGGACAGGGGGGCAGCAGTACTTC. It specifies CASSLPGTGGQQYF. This chain uses TRBV5-6 with TRBJ2-7; 11 bases are a match to TRBD1. This CDR3 region has 14 residues. J gave up 8 bases and V 1 base, and 5 bases lay outside the gene matches. CDR1 is SGHDT, CDR2 YYEEEE, per germline.

This clone has a single count. Here the CDR3 reads CASSFTSGHGGDTQYF. DNA of the CDR3: TGTGCCAGCAGCTTCACTAGCGGCCATGGAGGAGATACGCAGTATTTT. The chain carries TRBV7-9 and TRBJ2-3, with TRBD2 matching over 8 bases. CDR1 SEHNR and CDR2 FQNEAQ come from the germline V gene (reference sequence). CDR3 length: 16 amino acids. Trimming at V came to 3 bases and at J to 5 bases, leaving 10 bases not matched to a gene. The entire variable domain, with the rest obtained from reference TRBV7-9 and TRBJ2-3, is as follows: DTGVSQNPRHKITKRGQNVTFRCDPISEHNRLYWYRQTLGQGPEFLTYFQNEAQLEKSRLLSDRFSAERPKGSFSTLEIQRTEQGDSAMYLCASSFTSGHGGDTQYFGPGTRLTVL.

This clone was detected only once. The J gene is TRBJ2-2, the V gene TRBV9; D call uncertain. Trimming removed 0 bases at V and 1 base at J, with 7 bases between. CDR1 is SGDLS, CDR2 YYNGEE, per germline. The CDR3 contains 15 residues. For the CDR3, the DNA is TGTGCCAGCAGCGTAGAGACTGAGAACACCGGGGAGCTGTTTTTT. Translation gives CASSVETENTGELFF.

The chain combines TRBV7-2 with TRBJ2-1; TRBD1 or TRBD2 may be the D gene (5 bases each). Germline V gene sequence: CDR1 SGHTA, CDR2 FQGNSA. The length of the CDR3 is 15 residues. Trimming pared 4 bases from V and 5 bases from J, leaving 15 bases between. The CDR3 reads CASSSVGTTNNEQFF. In nucleotides, the CDR3 is TGTGCCAGCAGCTCAGTAGGGACGACCAACAATGAGCAGTTCTTC.

This sequence joins TRBV29-1 and TRBJ2-5, with 7 bases matching TRBD1. Germline CDR1 reads SQVTM; CDR2 reads ANQGSEA. CDR3 length: 13 amino acids. Trimming took 3 bases from V and 2 from J; bases not matched to a gene: 3. CDR3 sequence (DNA): TGCAGCGTTGAGACAGGGAAGCAAGAGACCCAGTACTTC. Its protein product is CSVETGKQETQYF.

This clone was observed a handful of times. The genes are TRBV9 and TRBJ2-7; 9 nucleotides match TRBD1. CDR1 and CDR2 (germline): SGDLS, YYNGEE. This CDR3 has 16 amino acids. The V and J ends lost 3 bases and 3 bases, in that order; junction bases with no gene match: 10. In DNA form, the CDR3 reads TGTGCCAGCAGCGCGACTTACAGGGGGCCAGACTACGAGCAGTACTTC. This encodes CASSATYRGPDYEQYF.

In its sample, this clone was seen many times. The sample contains more than one DNA sequence encoding this CDR3. The CDR3 sequence: CASSLGQNNEQFF. The DNA for the CDR3 is TGTGCCAGCAGCTTAGGACAGAACAATGAGCAGTTCTTC. This chain uses TRBV7-2 with TRBJ2-1; perhaps TRBD1 as D (5 bases). Germline values: CDR1 SGHTA, CDR2 FQGNSA. The CDR3 is made up of 13 amino acids. V shed 1 base and J shed 5 bases, with 6 bases lying between them. The complete variable domain, with remaining parts taken from reference TRBV7-2 and TRBJ2-1, reads GAGVSQSPSNKVTEKGKDVELRCDPISGHTALYWYRQSLGQGLEFLIYFQGNSAPDKSGLPSDRFSAERTGGSVSTLTIQRTQQEDSAVYLCASSLGQNNEQFFGPGTRLTVL.

The CDR3 DNA is TGTGCCAGCAGCTTAAGAGGGGTAGCAAGTGGTACCGAGACCCAGTACTTC. It encodes CASSLRGVASGTETQYF. The rearrangement joins TRBV7-9 to TRBJ2-5; the D call may be TRBD1 or TRBD2 (5 bases each). CDR1 is SEHNR, CDR2 FQNEAQ, per germline (reference sequence). V was pared by 2 bases and J by 5 bases, with 21 bases between. The CDR3 consists of 17 residues.

The CDR3 bases are TGTGCCAGCAGCTCGACAGGCCCGGGACTAGCGGGAGGTCCGAGCTCCTACAATGAGCAGTTCTTC. It is translated as CASSSTGPGLAGGPSSYNEQFF. The chain joins TRBV9 to TRBJ2-1, with 15 bases aligning to TRBD2. With V trimmed by 4 bases and J by 0 bases, 17 bases remained unmatched. The CDR3 contains 22 residues. Germline V gene sequence: CDR1 SGDLS, CDR2 YYNGEE.

V is TRBV2 and J is TRBJ1-1; D is perhaps TRBD1 (6 bases). Germline CDR1 SNHLY, CDR2 FYNNEI. The CDR3 covers 14 residues. Trimming left V 8 bases short and J 2 bases short, with 15 bases between. CDR3 residues: CASLPDSQNTEAFF. The CDR3 bases are TGTGCCAGCCTACCGGACAGCCAAAACACTGAAGCTTTCTTT.

This clone has just a few counts. V usage is TRBV15 and J usage is TRBJ2-5, with 7 bases aligning to TRBD1. The CDR3 consists of 14 residues. The trim removed 11 bases at V and 2 bases at J, leaving 11 bases unmatched. Germline values: CDR1 LNHNV, CDR2 YYDKDF (reference sequence). CDR3 in amino acids: CAVRGRGYQETQYF. DNA for the CDR3: TGTGCCGTACGCGGCAGGGGGTATCAAGAGACCCAGTACTTC.

The CDR3 protein is CASSLRQLEGNTIYF. CDR3 coding DNA: TGTGCCAGCAGCCTTAGGCAGTTGGAGGGAAACACCATATATTTT. The chain carries TRBV7-9 and TRBJ1-3; D uncertain. The CDR3 has 15 amino acids. CDR1 and CDR2 from the germline V gene are SEHNR and FQNEAQ (reference sequence). Trimming pared 5 bases from V and 4 bases from J, leaving 15 bases between.

Concerning this clone: In the same sample, other DNA sequences code for this CDR3. V usage is TRBV6-5 and J usage is TRBJ2-7; D is ambiguous. Trimming pared 0 bases from V and 3 bases from J, leaving 6 bases between. CDR1 MNHEY and CDR2 SVGAGI come from the germline V gene. The CDR3 totals 13 residues. For the CDR3, the DNA is TGTGCCAGCAGTTACTCAACGAGCTACGAGCAGTACTTC. The encoded protein is CASSYSTSYEQYF.

The chain joins TRBV5-1 to TRBJ1-1; 8 bases align to TRBD1. This CDR3 is built from 14 residues. J lost 4 bases, V lost 0 bases, and 2 bases had no gene match. From germline, CDR1 is SGHRS and CDR2 YFSETQ. CDR3 sequence: CASSLEDRATEAFF. CDR3 coding DNA: TGCGCCAGCAGCTTGGAGGACAGGGCCACTGAAGCTTTCTTT.

The rearrangement joins TRBV7-8 to TRBJ2-5; D not certain. The CDR3 is made up of 13 amino acids. Germline V gene data show CDR1 as SGHVS and CDR2 as FQNEAQ. The V end was cut by 5 bases, the J end by 1 base, with 8 bases between. The CDR3 DNA reads as TGTGCCAGCAGCGCTAGTTTCCAAGAGACCCAGTACTTC. This translates into CASSASFQETQYF.

The chain combines TRBV20-1 with TRBJ2-5; D perhaps matches TRBD1 (6 bases). Deletions cut 4 bases from V and 8 bases from J, with 11 bases between. The germline V gene has CDR1 DFQATT and CDR2 SNEGSKA (reference sequence). The CDR3 has 11 amino acids. DNA for the CDR3: TGCAGTGCTACCCCAGGGGATACCCAGTACTTC. Translation gives CSATPGDTQYF.

The CDR3 DNA reads TGCGCCAGCAGTTATAGCGGGGGGGAGCAGTTCTTC. As protein: CASSYSGGEQFF. The chain has TRBV10-1 and TRBJ2-1; 10 nucleotides align to TRBD2. Germline V gene sequence: CDR1 WNHNN, CDR2 SYGVQD (reference sequence). The V segment lost 5 bases and the J segment 10 bases; nucleotides outside the gene matches: 2. CDR3 length: 12 amino acids.

The chain employs TRBV29-1 and TRBJ2-1, with 7 bases identical to TRBD2. Germline CDR1 is SQVTM and CDR2 is ANQGSEA. The CDR3 spans 15 residues. J was trimmed by 1 base and V by 1 base; bases with no gene match: 4. This chain's CDR3 is CSVEGGRGSYNEQFF. DNA of the CDR3: TGCAGCGTTGAAGGCGGGAGAGGGTCCTACAATGAGCAGTTCTTC.

This rearrangement joins TRBV18 to TRBJ1-2, with D maybe TRBD1 (5 bases). V lost 1 base and J lost 4, with 19 bases in between. The CDR3 runs to 17 residues. Germline CDR1 and CDR2: KGHSH and LQKENI. The CDR3 region has the DNA TGTGCCAGCTCACCACTTCGGACAAGTCGGGATAGCTATGGCTACACCTTC. It specifies CASSPLRTSRDSYGYTF.

This rearrangement joins TRBV5-1 to TRBJ2-1; D is unclear. Looked up from germline, CDR1 is SGHRS and CDR2 is YFSETQ. The V and J ends lost 1 base and 9 bases respectively, with 11 bases between them. The CDR3 spans 13 residues. In nucleotides, the CDR3 is TGCGCCAGCAGCTTGAAGCTCACCAGTGAGCAGTTCTTC. Protein product: CASSLKLTSEQFF.

The chain couples TRBV29-1 to TRBJ1-1, with D possibly TRBD1 on 5 matching bases. V lost 2 bases and J lost 1, with 8 bases in between. The CDR3 is 13 residues long. CDR1 SQVTM and CDR2 ANQGSEA come from the germline V gene. The CDR3 protein is CSVENGGNTEAFF. CDR3 bases: TGCAGCGTTGAAAACGGGGGGAACACTGAAGCTTTCTTT.

V and J are TRBV6-5 and TRBJ1-1, with no clear D. This CDR3 is 15 amino acids long. Trimming removed 6 bases from V and 0 bases from J, with 14 bases in between. Germline V gives CDR1 MNHEY, CDR2 SVGAGI. CDR3 sequence reads: CASRFPGPLNTEAFF. The CDR3 DNA reads TGTGCCAGCAGGTTCCCCGGGCCATTGAACACTGAAGCTTTCTTT.

The CDR3 is CASSMGQSTEAFF. The DNA of the CDR3 is TGTGCCAGCAGTATGGGACAGTCCACAGAAGCTTTCTTT. The chain employs TRBV7-6 and TRBJ1-1, with 7 bases matching TRBD1. V lost 6 bases to trimming and J lost 8 bases; unmatched junction nucleotides: 9. Germline assignment: CDR1 SGHVS and CDR2 FNYEAQ. The CDR3 covers 13 residues.

This chain joins TRBV4-3 and TRBJ2-1; TRBD2 matches at 10 bases. The CDR3 has 18 amino acids. CDR1 is LGHNA, CDR2 YSLEER, per germline. Trimming cost V 0 bases and J 5 bases; bases outside gene matches: 10. In DNA form, the CDR3 reads TGCGCCAGCAGCCAAGATTTGGCTAGCGGGAGTTTGCACAATGAGCAGTTCTTC. It is translated as CASSQDLASGSLHNEQFF.

The CDR3: CASSYPGQGFYGYTF. The CDR3, as DNA: TGTGCCAGCAGTTACCCGGGACAGGGGTTCTATGGCTACACCTTC. The chain carries TRBV6-5 and TRBJ1-2; TRBD1 matches 10 bases. The CDR3 has 15 residues. V lost 2 bases, J lost 4 bases, and 4 bases stayed unmatched. Per germline, CDR1 MNHEY and CDR2 SVGAGI.

The V call is TRBV5-4, the J call TRBJ1-2, with D uncertain. This CDR3 spans 15 amino acids. Trimming stripped 0 bases from V and 6 bases from J, with 15 bases between. Germline-derived CDR1 and CDR2 are SGHNT and YYREEE (reference sequence). Here the CDR3 DNA reads TGTGCCAGCAGCTTGGTGAAGGGTTTGAAGGATGGCTACACCTTC. Translating gives CASSLVKGLKDGYTF.